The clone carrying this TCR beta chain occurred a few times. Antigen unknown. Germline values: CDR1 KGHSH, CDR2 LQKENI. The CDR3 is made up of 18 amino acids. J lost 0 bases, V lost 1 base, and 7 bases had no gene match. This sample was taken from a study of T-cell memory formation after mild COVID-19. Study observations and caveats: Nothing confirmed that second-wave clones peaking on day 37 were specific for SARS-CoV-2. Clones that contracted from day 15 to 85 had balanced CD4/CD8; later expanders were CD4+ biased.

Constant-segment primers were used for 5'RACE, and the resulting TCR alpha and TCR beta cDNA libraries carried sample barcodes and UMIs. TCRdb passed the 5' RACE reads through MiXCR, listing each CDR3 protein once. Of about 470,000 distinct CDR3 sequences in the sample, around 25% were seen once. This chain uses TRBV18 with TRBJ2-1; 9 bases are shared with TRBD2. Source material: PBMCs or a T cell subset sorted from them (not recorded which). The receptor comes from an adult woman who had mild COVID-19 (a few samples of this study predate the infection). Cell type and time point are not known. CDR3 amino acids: CASSPHTAGGGSYNEQFF. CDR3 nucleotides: TGTGCCAGCTCACCACATACAGCGGGAGGTGGCTCCTACAATGAGCAGTTCTTC.